This T cell receptor (beta chain) is drawn from a study of T cells in Graves' hyperthyroidism and ophthalmopathy. V lost 3 bases, J lost 5 bases, and 8 bases stayed unmatched. Germline loops: CDR1 SQVTM, CDR2 ANQGSEA. This CDR3 spans 15 amino acids. This clonotype has more than one count but fewer than ten. There were TCR beta CDR3 regions amplified from RNA transcripts. The TCR CDR3 was amplified in a first-round RT-PCR using the HTBI primer set. TCRdb analysed the multiplex PCR reads with MiXCR anew, one entry per CDR3 protein. The data hold a few hundred thousand distinct CDR3 sequences, with 20% to 25% observed a single time.

The receptor comes from a man between 45 and 60 years old with Graves' hyperthyroidism. The specimen sequenced was blood. The chain carries TRBV29-1 and TRBJ1-3, with TRBD1 matching over 9 bases. The CDR3 here is CSVEVMGTGRNTIYF. The DNA for the CDR3 is TGCAGCGTTGAGGTGATGGGGACAGGGAGAAACACCATATATTTT.